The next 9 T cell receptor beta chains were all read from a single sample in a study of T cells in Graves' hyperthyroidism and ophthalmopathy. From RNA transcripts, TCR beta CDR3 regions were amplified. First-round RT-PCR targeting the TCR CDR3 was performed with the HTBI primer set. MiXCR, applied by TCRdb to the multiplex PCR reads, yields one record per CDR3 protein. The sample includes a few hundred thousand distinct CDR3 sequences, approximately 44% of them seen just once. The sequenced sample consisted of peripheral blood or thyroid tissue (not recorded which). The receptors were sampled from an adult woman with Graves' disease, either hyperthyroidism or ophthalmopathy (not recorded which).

The CDR3 sequence: CASSRDPWTSATNEKLFF. The CDR3 DNA sequence: TGTGCCAGCAGCCGAGATCCCTGGACGAGTGCAACTAATGAAAAACTGTTTTTT. The V gene is TRBV11-3, the J gene TRBJ1-4; D remains ambiguous. The CDR3 length is 18 residues. Trimming left V 5 bases short and J 0 bases short, with 19 bases between. The germline CDR1 and CDR2 sequences are SGHNT and YENEEA.

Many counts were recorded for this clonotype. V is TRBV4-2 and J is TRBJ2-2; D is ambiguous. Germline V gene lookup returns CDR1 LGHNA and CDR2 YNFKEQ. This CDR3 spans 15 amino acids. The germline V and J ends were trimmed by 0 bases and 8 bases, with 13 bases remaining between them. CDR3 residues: CASSQDPRSGGELFF. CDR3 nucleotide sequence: TGTGCCAGCAGCCAAGATCCCAGGTCCGGAGGGGAGCTGTTTTTT.

CDR3 sequence (DNA): TGTGCCAGCAGTCACCCGGAGTTTTTCATGAACACTGAAGCTTTCTTT. The encoded protein is CASSHPEFFMNTEAFF. This chain joins TRBV28 and TRBJ1-1; D gene ambiguous. The CDR3 totals 16 residues. V gave up 5 bases and J gave up 0 bases, with 16 bases separating them. CDR1 is MDHEN, CDR2 SYDVKM, per germline.

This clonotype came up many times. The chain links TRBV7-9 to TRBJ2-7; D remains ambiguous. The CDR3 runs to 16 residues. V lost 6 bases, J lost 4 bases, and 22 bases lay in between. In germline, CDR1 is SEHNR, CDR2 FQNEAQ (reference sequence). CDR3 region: CASSSRASRFRYEQYF. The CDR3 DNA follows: TGTGCCAGCAGTTCCCGGGCATCCAGGTTCCGGTACGAGCAGTACTTC.

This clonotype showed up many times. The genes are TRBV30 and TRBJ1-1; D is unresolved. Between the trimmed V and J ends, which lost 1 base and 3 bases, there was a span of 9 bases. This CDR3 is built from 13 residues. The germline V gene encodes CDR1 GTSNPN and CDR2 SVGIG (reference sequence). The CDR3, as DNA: TGTGCCTGGAGTGAGAGCCTCGACACTGAAGCTTTCTTT. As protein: CAWSESLDTEAFF.

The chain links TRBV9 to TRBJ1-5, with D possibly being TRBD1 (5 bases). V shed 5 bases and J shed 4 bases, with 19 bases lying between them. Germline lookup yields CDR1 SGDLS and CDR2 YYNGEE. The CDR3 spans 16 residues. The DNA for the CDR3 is TGTGCCAGCAGAGACGCAACCGGGACGGCGAATCAGCCCCAGCATTTT. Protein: CASRDATGTANQPQHF.

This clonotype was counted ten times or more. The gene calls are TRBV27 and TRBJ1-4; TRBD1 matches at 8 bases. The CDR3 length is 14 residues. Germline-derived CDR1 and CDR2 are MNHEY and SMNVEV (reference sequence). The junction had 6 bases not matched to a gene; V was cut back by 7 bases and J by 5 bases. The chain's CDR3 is CASTRTGSNEKLFF. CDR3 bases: TGTGCCAGCACCCGGACAGGGTCGAATGAAAAACTGTTTTTT.

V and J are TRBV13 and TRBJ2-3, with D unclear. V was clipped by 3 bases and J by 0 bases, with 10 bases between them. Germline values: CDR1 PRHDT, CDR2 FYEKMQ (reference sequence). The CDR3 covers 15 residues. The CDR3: CASSLGRKSTDTQYF. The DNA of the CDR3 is TGTGCCAGCAGCTTGGGCAGAAAAAGCACAGATACGCAGTATTTT. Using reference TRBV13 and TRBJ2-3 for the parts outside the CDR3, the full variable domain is AAGVIQSPRHLIKEKRETATLKCYPIPRHDTVYWYQQGPGQDPQFLISFYEKMQSDKGSIPDRFSAQQFSDYHSELNMSSLELGDSALYFCASSLGRKSTDTQYFGPGTRLTVL.

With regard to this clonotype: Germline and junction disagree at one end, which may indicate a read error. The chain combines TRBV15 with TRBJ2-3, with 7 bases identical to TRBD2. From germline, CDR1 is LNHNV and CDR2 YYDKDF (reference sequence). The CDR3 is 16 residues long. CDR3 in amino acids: CAASSLPGGSTDTQYF. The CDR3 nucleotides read TGTGCCGCCAGCAGCCTCCCCGGGGGGAGCACAGATACGCAGTATTTT.